This entry describes one T cell receptor (beta chain). The record originates from a study of blood T cells in healthy people across ages. Then a second PCR, running roughly 7 to 11 cycles, was carried out with a sample-barcoded 5' primer and a J-beta primer mix. In TCRdb, the 5' RACE reads were re-called with MiXCR into one record per CDR3 protein. The top ten hold around 8% of the sample, which has about 1.5 million distinct CDR3 sequences, approximately 40% seen once. This TCR was sampled from a young woman in good health. The sample taken for sequencing was blood.

The CDR3 region is CASSQEDFSYEQYF. The CDR3, as DNA: TGTGCCAGCAGCCAAGAGGACTTCTCCTACGAGCAGTACTTC. The chain joins TRBV3-1 to TRBJ2-7; the D gene is possibly TRBD2 (5 bases). The V end lost 0 bases, the J end lost 0 bases, and 6 bases lay between the germline ends. Germline V lookup: CDR1 LGHDT, CDR2 YNNKEL (reference sequence). This CDR3 region has 14 residues.